The clone carrying this T cell receptor (beta chain) has only a few counts. A junction end diverges from the germline sequence, so it may reflect a read error. The length of the CDR3 is 12 residues. CDR1 SGHRS and CDR2 YFSETQ come from the germline V gene. This entry belongs to a study of T cells in Graves' hyperthyroidism and ophthalmopathy. There were TCR beta CDR3 regions amplified from RNA transcripts. First-round RT-PCR of the TCR CDR3 relied on the HTBI primer set. TCRdb fed the multiplex PCR reads into MiXCR, producing one record per CDR3 protein. The table lists 500,000 or so distinct CDR3 sequences, more than 15% of them singletons.

The sample was blood. This chain links TRBV5-1 with TRBJ2-5; 7 nucleotides align to TRBD1. The source is a woman aged 18-29 years with Graves' ophthalmopathy. CDR3 amino acids: CASSVDRETQYF. CDR3 nucleotide sequence: TGTGCCAGCAGCGTGGACAGGGAGACCCAGTACTTC.